This paragraph covers one TCR beta chain sequence. The data were obtained in a study of blood T cell repertoires in COVID-19. Only in-frame clones appear in the TCRdb table, and some are missing; sequencing was by immunoSEQ multiplex PCR. The table has 95,000 to 150,000 clones, about four fifths seen once. With 6 bases clipped from V and 0 bases from J, the junction kept 8 bases outside the gene matches. Per the germline V gene, CDR1 is MNHEY and CDR2 is SMNVEV (reference sequence). CDR3 length: 15 residues. The J gene is TRBJ2-7, the V gene TRBV27; 7 bases align to TRBD2. This receptor was taken from a woman in her twenties or thirties who had recovered from COVID-19. Sequencing was carried out using PBMCs or T cells enriched from blood (not recorded which). The CDR3: CASSPHGGSSYEQYF. The CDR3 DNA follows: TGTGCCAGCAGCCCCCACGGCGGGAGCTCCTACGAGCAGTACTTC.